Sequencing of this TCR beta chain was carried out in a study of T cells in localized non-small cell lung cancer. Using immunoSEQ multiplex PCR, the repertoire was profiled, and TCRdb retains in-frame clones only, with some absent. The sample records around 31,000 clones, roughly nine tenths being singletons. Sequencing used peripheral blood, obtained before any cancer treatment. The TCR was taken from a female donor over 55 with stage I lung adenocarcinoma.

CDR3 amino acids: CASSYSGGGSLAQYF. The CDR3 coding sequence is TGTGCCAGCAGTTACTCGGGTGGGGGATCCCTAGCCCAGTACTTC. The V gene is TRBV6-6, the J gene TRBJ2-5; D may match TRBD1 or TRBD2 (5 bases each). Trimming stripped 0 bases from V and 9 bases from J, with 17 bases between. CDR3 size: 15 residues. The germline V gene has CDR1 MNHNY and CDR2 SVGAGI (reference sequence).